This entry lists 5 T cell receptor beta chains sequenced from one sample in a study of long-term antiretroviral therapy in people with HIV. Survey-level immunoSEQ v3.0 assays were run. Data came from immunoSEQ multiplex PCR; TCRdb stores just in-frame clones and leaves some out. The sample contains 35,000 or so clones, 80% to 90% of which appear only once. The material was unsorted PBMCs, obtained 2.2 years after starting antiretroviral therapy. The receptors come from a man younger than 30 with HIV.

This clone was found a few times. The chain is built from TRBV9 and TRBJ2-7, with D unclear. The ends were cut back, 4 bases at V and 6 bases at J, with 14 bases in the middle. Germline CDR1 reads SGDLS; CDR2 reads YYNGEE. This CDR3 has 13 residues. The CDR3 DNA follows: TGTGCCAGCAGCCCCCGTTGGAACTTCGAGCAGTACTTC. This sequence encodes CASSPRWNFEQYF.

The chain is built from TRBV7-9 and TRBJ2-7; TRBD1 matches 8 bases. This CDR3 is 14 amino acids long. CDR1 and CDR2 (germline): SEHNR, FQNEAQ (reference sequence). J lost 3 bases, V lost 10 bases, and 11 bases had no gene match. For the CDR3, the DNA is TGTGCCACCGACATACAGGACAGGGACTACGAGCAGTACTTC. Its translation is CATDIQDRDYEQYF.

The rearrangement uses TRBV27 and TRBJ2-7, with TRBD2 matching 10 bases. After removal of 4 bases from V and 6 bases from J, the junction contained 9 bases not matched to a gene. Germline loops: CDR1 MNHEY, CDR2 SMNVEV (reference sequence). The CDR3 is 15 amino acids. CDR3 in amino acids: CASSSGGLAFGEQYF. In DNA form, the CDR3 reads TGTGCCAGCAGTTCCGGGGGACTAGCGTTTGGCGAGCAGTACTTC.

V and J are TRBV6-5 and TRBJ2-3; TRBD2 agrees at 9 bases. CDR3 length: 14 residues. Looked up from germline, CDR1 is MNHEY and CDR2 is SVGAGI. Trimming at V came to 5 bases and at J to 4 bases, leaving 4 bases not matched to a gene. CDR3 region: CASSGVAGADTQYF. CDR3 bases: TGTGCCAGCAGTGGAGTAGCGGGAGCAGATACGCAGTATTTT.

This clone was observed a single time. The chain is built from TRBV15 and TRBJ2-1, with 7 bases matching TRBD2. The germline gives CDR1 LNHNV, CDR2 YYDKDF (reference sequence). V trimming: 6 bases; J trimming: 6 bases; junction bases outside the gene matches: 11. This CDR3 has 15 residues. CDR3 sequence reads: CATRAPAGFPNEQFF. The DNA of the CDR3 is TGTGCCACCAGGGCTCCAGCGGGGTTCCCCAATGAGCAGTTCTTC.